The present T cell receptor (beta chain) was sequenced within a study of shared clonotypes between healthy human individuals. Produced via immunoSEQ multiplex PCR; TCRdb's table is partial and in-frame only. The sample includes 2 million to 2.5 million clones, around 96% of them seen just once. CD45RO-negative, CCR7-positively selected cells formed the naive CD8 fraction, excluding terminally differentiated effector memory CD45RA+ cells. CDR1 and CDR2 (germline): SQVTM, ANQGSEA. The CDR3 length is 15 residues. Trimming took 4 bases from V and 2 from J, leaving 16 bases between them. The chain employs TRBV29-1 and TRBJ2-3; no clear D. The sequenced sample consisted of naive CD8+ T cells sorted from blood. This receptor was identified in a man between 18 and 35 years old in good health. As DNA, the CDR3 is TGCAGCGTTGTGACCACGGACGGACCCACAGATACGCAGTATTTT. Protein product: CSVVTTDGPTDTQYF.